Following are 2 T cell receptor beta chains from one sample sequenced in a study of cytomegalovirus exposure and HLA in healthy donors. PCR employed 60 Vbeta and 13 Jbeta primers. The repertoire was sequenced with immunoSEQ multiplex PCR; TCRdb's copy has only in-frame clones and lacks some. The sample has around 140,000 clones, more than 75% seen once. Sequenced material: PBMCs. The receptors come from a woman younger than 30 in good health and CMV-seropositive.

The genes are TRBV6-6 and TRBJ2-7, with TRBD1 matching 8 bases. The germline V gene has CDR1 MNHNY and CDR2 SVGAGI (reference sequence). The V gene end was trimmed by 2 bases and the J gene end by 3 bases; junction bases not matched to a gene: 3. The CDR3 consists of 14 residues. The CDR3 here is CASSYGQGHYEQYF. CDR3 bases: TGTGCCAGCAGTTACGGACAGGGACACTACGAGCAGTACTTC.

The rearrangement links TRBV28 to TRBJ2-7; D is ambiguous. V lost 4 bases, J lost 2 bases, and 15 bases lay in between. The CDR3 runs to 15 residues. The germline V gene has CDR1 MDHEN and CDR2 SYDVKM. CDR3 loop: CASSSPSGLAYEQYF. The CDR3 nucleotides are TGTGCCAGCAGTTCGCCGTCCGGTTTAGCCTACGAGCAGTACTTC.